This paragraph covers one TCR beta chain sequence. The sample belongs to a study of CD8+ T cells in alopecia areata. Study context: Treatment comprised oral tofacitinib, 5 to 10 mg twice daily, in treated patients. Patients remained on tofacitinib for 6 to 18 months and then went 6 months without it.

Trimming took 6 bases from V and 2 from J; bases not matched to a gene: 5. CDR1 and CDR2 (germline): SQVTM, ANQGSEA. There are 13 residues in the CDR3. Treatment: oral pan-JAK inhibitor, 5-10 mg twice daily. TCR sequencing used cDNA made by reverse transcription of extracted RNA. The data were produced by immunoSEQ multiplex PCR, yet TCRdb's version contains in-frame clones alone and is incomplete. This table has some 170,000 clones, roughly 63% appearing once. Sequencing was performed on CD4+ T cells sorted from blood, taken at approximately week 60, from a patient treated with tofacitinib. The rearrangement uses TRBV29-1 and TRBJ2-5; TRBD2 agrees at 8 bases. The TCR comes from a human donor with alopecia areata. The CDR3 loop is CSVETSAQETQYF. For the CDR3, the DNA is TGCAGCGTGGAGACTAGCGCTCAAGAGACCCAGTACTTC. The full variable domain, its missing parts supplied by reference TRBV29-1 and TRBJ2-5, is SAVISQKPSRDICQRGTSLTIQCQVDSQVTMMFWYRQQPGQSLTLIATANQGSEATYESGFVIDKFPISRPNLTFSTLTVSNMSPEDSSIYLCSVETSAQETQYFGPGTRLLVL.